In this sample, the clone carrying this T cell receptor beta chain turned up many times. Its antigen is currently unknown. The germline V gene encodes CDR1 LGHNA and CDR2 YNFKEQ. V gave up 0 bases and J gave up 2 bases, with 6 bases separating them. This CDR3 comprises 14 residues. TCRdb called the 5' RACE reads again in MiXCR, with one record for every CDR3 protein. The repertoire holds 500,000 to 550,000 distinct CDR3 sequences, 12% seen once, with nearly 7% in the top ten. This sample is part of a study of CD8 T cells in ankylosing spondylitis. Findings of the study overall: About 8 highly homologous variants formed a TCR beta motif that appeared characteristic of ankylosing spondylitis blood. Earlier reports found some motif variants in synovial fluid and blood in reactive arthritis. Significant enrichment of disease-linked clones was reportedly seen in matched ankylosing spondylitis synovial fluid.

The V gene is TRBV4-2, the J gene TRBJ2-3; D is perhaps TRBD1 (5 bases). The sequenced sample consisted of blood, either unsorted or a sorted T cell fraction (not recorded which). The TCR was taken from a male donor with ankylosing spondylitis. CDR3 DNA sequence: TGTGCCAGCAGCCAAGAGACAGTCACAGATACGCAGTATTTT. This encodes CASSQETVTDTQYF.